Described below is a single T cell receptor beta chain sequence and its context. The CDR3 totals 12 residues. The germline V gene has CDR1 SQVTM and CDR2 ANQGSEA. V gave up 6 bases and J gave up 4 bases; unmatched junction bases: 3. Measured with immunoSEQ multiplex PCR; TCRdb has only the in-frame clones, and not every one. The sample lists about 40,000 clones, 80% to 90% occurring once. The sample originates from a study of blood T cell repertoires in COVID-19. V and J are TRBV29-1 and TRBJ1-5; 7 positions agree with TRBD1. This sequence was found in a woman in her 70s with acute or convalescent COVID-19. The specimen was peripheral blood. The CDR3 DNA is TGCAGCGTGATGACAGGGAATCAGCCCCAGCATTTT. It is translated as CSVMTGNQPQHF.